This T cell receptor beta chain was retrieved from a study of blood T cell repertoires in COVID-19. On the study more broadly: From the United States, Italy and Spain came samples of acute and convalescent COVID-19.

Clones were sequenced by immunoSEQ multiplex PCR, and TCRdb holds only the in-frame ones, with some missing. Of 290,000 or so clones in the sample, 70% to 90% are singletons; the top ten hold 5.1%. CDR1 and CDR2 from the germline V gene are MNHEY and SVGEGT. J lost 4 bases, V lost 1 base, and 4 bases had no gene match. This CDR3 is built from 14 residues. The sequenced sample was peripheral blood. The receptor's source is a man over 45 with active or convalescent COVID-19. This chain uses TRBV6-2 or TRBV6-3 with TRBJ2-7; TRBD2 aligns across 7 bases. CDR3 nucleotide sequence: TGTGCCAGCAGTTACTTGGGACTAAATTACGAGCAGTACTTC. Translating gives CASSYLGLNYEQYF.